The 22 T cell receptor beta chains in this list originate from one sample, sequenced in a study of blood T cells in healthy people across ages. Primed by a sample-barcoded 5' primer and a J-beta primer mix, a second PCR proceeded for about 6 to 12 cycles. TCRdb recomputed calls from the 5' RACE reads with MiXCR, one row per CDR3 protein. The sample holds 1.5 million to 2 million distinct CDR3 sequences, 30% to 40% seen once. Input material: blood. These receptors all come from a young woman in good health.

This clonotype was recorded once. A much larger clone is a single base away; this may be a read error. The rearrangement links TRBV5-1 to TRBJ2-6; D remains ambiguous. Germline V CDR1 and CDR2: SGHRS, YFSETQ. V shed 2 bases and J shed 0 bases, with 12 bases lying between them. This CDR3 comprises 17 residues. CDR3 in amino acids: CASSFHQAGSGANVLTF. The CDR3 bases are TGCGCCAGCAGCTTCCATCAGGCTGGCTCTGGGGCCAACGTCCTGACTTTC. Variable domain in full (rest from reference TRBV5-1 and TRBJ2-6): KAGVTQTPRYLIKTRGQQVTLSCSPISGHRSVSWYQQTPGQGLQFLFEYFSETQRNKGNFPGRFSGRQFSNSRSEMNVSTLELGDSALYLCASSFHQAGSGANVLTFGAGSRLTVL.

This clonotype has a handful of counts. The chain is built from TRBV4-1 and TRBJ2-7, with D maybe TRBD1 (6 bases). The CDR3 sequence is 17 residues long. Germline V CDR1 and CDR2: MGHRA, YSYEKL. V was trimmed by 0 bases and J by 0 bases, leaving 15 bases between them. CDR3 protein: CASSQDSRGGSSYEQYF. The CDR3 DNA is TGCGCCAGCAGCCAAGATTCGAGAGGGGGTTCCTCCTACGAGCAGTACTTC.

Notes on this clonotype: Its ends do not fully match the called genes, so a read error is possible. The rearrangement uses TRBV6-1 and TRBJ1-5, with a weak D call TRBD1 (5 bases). Germline CDR1 MNHNS, CDR2 SASEGT. CDR3 length: 14 amino acids. CDR3 nucleotides: TGTGCCAGCAGTCTCGGAGGGAGGGGTCAGCCTCAGCATTTT. Translated: CASSLGGRGQPQHF.

This clonotype was seen only a few times. The V call is TRBV5-1, the J call TRBJ2-6; no firm D call. The germline V gene encodes CDR1 SGHRS and CDR2 YFSETQ. This CDR3 has 14 residues. V lost 4 bases, J lost 1 base, and 6 bases lay in between. The CDR3 DNA reads TGCGCCAGCAGCGACTTATCTGGGGCCAACGTCCTGACTTTC. It yields the protein CASSDLSGANVLTF. Using reference TRBV5-1 and TRBJ2-6 for the parts outside the CDR3, the full variable domain is KAGVTQTPRYLIKTRGQQVTLSCSPISGHRSVSWYQQTPGQGLQFLFEYFSETQRNKGNFPGRFSGRQFSNSRSEMNVSTLELGDSALYLCASSDLSGANVLTFGAGSRLTVL.

This clonotype was recorded a few times. The chain uses TRBV15 and TRBJ1-2; D is ambiguous. The germline V gene has CDR1 LNHNV and CDR2 YYDKDF (reference sequence). Trimming shortened V by 0 bases and J by 3 bases, and 5 bases separated the two germline ends. The CDR3 spans 13 residues. This chain's CDR3 is CATSRDLYYGYTF. In DNA form, the CDR3 reads TGTGCCACCAGCAGAGACCTATACTATGGCTACACCTTC. The full variable domain, with the rest looked up from reference TRBV15 and TRBJ1-2, is DAMVIQNPRYQVTQFGKPVTLSCSQTLNHNVMYWYQQKSSQAPKLLFHYYDKDFNNEADTPDNFQSRRPNTSFCFLDIRSPGLGDTAMYLCATSRDLYYGYTFGSGTRLTVV.

This chain uses TRBV27 with TRBJ1-6; 7 bases are shared with TRBD1. Germline V gene data show CDR1 as MNHEY and CDR2 as SMNVEV (reference sequence). The CDR3 contains 17 residues. The V segment lost 2 bases and the J segment 7 bases; nucleotides outside the gene matches: 11. CDR3 in DNA: TGTGCCAGCAGTTTAACCTCGGGGGGCAGGGGGAATTCACCCCTCCACTTT. Translation gives CASSLTSGGRGNSPLHF.

This clonotype has more than one count but fewer than ten. The CDR3 bases are TGCAGCGTCGAGAGGGCCAGGGGTGGCTACACCTTC. This sequence encodes CSVERARGGYTF. The rearrangement links TRBV29-1 to TRBJ1-2; perhaps TRBD1 as D (6 bases). The V end was cut by 6 bases, the J end by 7 bases, with 15 bases between. The CDR3 is made up of 12 amino acids. Germline values: CDR1 SQVTM, CDR2 ANQGSEA.

This clonotype turned up a few times. This chain joins TRBV4-1 and TRBJ2-1, with D possibly TRBD2 on 6 matching bases. The CDR3 runs to 15 residues. V shed 1 base and J shed 1 base, with 8 bases lying between them. The germline V gene encodes CDR1 MGHRA and CDR2 YSYEKL. The chain's CDR3 is CASSQGAGSYNEQFF. The CDR3 region has the DNA TGCGCCAGCAGCCAAGGGGCGGGGTCCTACAATGAGCAGTTCTTC.

Turning to this clonotype: A read error may be the cause here, since a much bigger clone is one base away. This chain links TRBV29-1 with TRBJ2-1; no clear D gene. The CDR3 sequence is 13 residues long. V was trimmed by 8 bases and J by 1 base, leaving 12 bases between them. Germline V gene lookup returns CDR1 SQVTM and CDR2 ANQGSEA. The CDR3 loop reads CSLRKLSYNEQFF. In nucleotides, the CDR3 is TGCAGCCTTCGCAAACTGTCCTACAATGAGCAGTTCTTC.

This clonotype was seen more than once but under ten times. The genes are TRBV29-1 and TRBJ1-1; 10 nucleotides match TRBD1. Germline V gene lookup returns CDR1 SQVTM and CDR2 ANQGSEA. V lost 6 bases to trimming and J lost 4 bases; unmatched junction nucleotides: 8. The CDR3 is made up of 14 amino acids. CDR3 sequence: CSVRTGGRFTEAFF. DNA of the CDR3: TGCAGCGTACGGACAGGGGGAAGATTCACTGAAGCTTTCTTT.

In this sample, this clonotype turned up a few times. Since a much larger clone is just one base distant, this may be a read error. The chain combines TRBV12-3 or TRBV12-4 with TRBJ2-1, with D hard to call. This CDR3 has 12 amino acids. The V gene lost 6 bases and the J gene lost 15 bases, with 18 bases spanning the gap. CDR3 sequence: CASSLDQWSPFF. The CDR3 DNA reads TGTGCCAGCAGCTTGGACCAGTGGTCCCCGTTCTTC.

The chain has TRBV21-1 and TRBJ2-5; TRBD1, the table's D call, was not compared with the DNA. TRBV21-1 is tagged as a pseudogene. The CDR3 consists of 16 residues. The CDR3 reads CASSKKEGEGKETQYF. DNA for the CDR3: TGTGCCAGCAGCAAAAAAGAGGGGGAAGGGAAAGAGACCCAGTACTTC.

As to this clonotype: A junction boundary mismatches the germline segment, possibly from a read error. This chain uses TRBV18 with TRBJ2-2, with 10 bases matching TRBD2. This CDR3 region has 16 residues. Germline loops: CDR1 KGHSH, CDR2 LQKENI. CDR3 DNA: TGTGCCAGCTCAAGGACTAGCGGATCGAACACCGGGGAGCGGTTTTTT. Residues: CASSRTSGSNTGERFF.

V usage is TRBV27 and J usage is TRBJ2-1; 11 bases match TRBD2. CDR3 length: 16 residues. CDR1 is MNHEY and CDR2 is SMNVEV in the germline V gene (reference sequence). J lost 9 bases, V lost 0 bases, and 7 bases had no gene match. The CDR3 DNA follows: TGTGCCAGCAGTTTATCCGAGACTAGCGGGAACAGTGAGCAGTTCTTC. It yields the protein CASSLSETSGNSEQFF.

The rearrangement links TRBV2 to TRBJ2-5, with TRBD2 identical over 8 bases. Germline V gives CDR1 SNHLY, CDR2 FYNNEI. Unmatched junction bases numbered 9, after V lost 4 bases and J lost 2 bases. The CDR3 spans 16 residues. The CDR3 DNA reads TGTGCCAGCAGTGGACCCAGCGGGGGCCCTCAAGAGACCCAGTACTTC. Protein product: CASSGPSGGPQETQYF.

There are a few counts of this clonotype. Written as DNA, the CDR3 is TGTGCCAGCTCACCTCGGGGCTCACCCCCCAATGAGCAGTTCTTC. Protein product: CASSPRGSPPNEQFF. J is TRBJ2-1 and V is TRBV18; D may be TRBD1 or TRBD2 (5 bases each). The V end was cut by 3 bases, the J end by 6 bases, with 15 bases between. The V gene's germline CDR1 is KGHSH and CDR2 LQKENI. The CDR3 contains 15 residues.

The chain couples TRBV7-2 to TRBJ2-7, with D perhaps matching TRBD2 (5 bases). The CDR3 contains 15 residues. V lost 1 base to trimming and J lost 2 bases, with 12 bases between them. Per germline, CDR1 SGHTA and CDR2 FQGNSA. The CDR3 reads CASSLGAGLAYEQYF. The CDR3 DNA reads as TGTGCCAGCAGCTTAGGGGCGGGTCTCGCCTACGAGCAGTACTTC.

The V gene is TRBV20-1, the J gene TRBJ2-1; D may be TRBD1 (6 bases). Trimming shortened V by 4 bases and J by 8 bases, and 12 bases separated the two germline ends. Germline V gene lookup returns CDR1 DFQATT and CDR2 SNEGSKA (reference sequence). CDR3 length equals 12 residues. CDR3 loop: CSATDRSYEQFF. CDR3 DNA sequence: TGCAGTGCTACCGACAGGTCCTATGAGCAGTTCTTC.

This sequence joins TRBV27 and TRBJ2-1; 9 nucleotides align to TRBD1. The CDR3 runs 14 residues. Germline CDR1 MNHEY, CDR2 SMNVEV (reference sequence). Trimming removed 8 bases from V and 8 bases from J; junction bases left unmatched: 10. The CDR3 bases are TGTGCCAGCGGCCCCGGGACAGGGCTCTATGAGCAGTTCTTC. Translation: CASGPGTGLYEQFF.

The CDR3 is CSAMGQRKETQYF. In nucleotides, the CDR3 is TGCAGTGCTATGGGACAGCGGAAGGAGACCCAGTACTTC. The chain combines TRBV20-1 with TRBJ2-5; TRBD1 matches at 7 bases. CDR3 length equals 13 residues. With 4 bases clipped from V and 5 bases from J, the junction kept 7 bases outside the gene matches. CDR1 is DFQATT and CDR2 is SNEGSKA in the germline V gene (reference sequence).

This rearrangement joins TRBV5-5 to TRBJ2-1; D unresolved. Trimming took 5 bases from V and 7 from J, leaving 10 bases between them. The CDR3 has 12 residues. Germline V gives CDR1 SGHKS, CDR2 YYEKEE (reference sequence). CDR3 in DNA: TGTGCCAGCAGTCCTAGTACAAATGAGCAGTTCTTC. Protein: CASSPSTNEQFF. Full variable domain (outside the CDR3, taken from reference TRBV5-5 and TRBJ2-1): DAGVTQSPTHLIKTRGQQVTLRCSPISGHKSVSWYQQVLGQGPQFIFQYYEKEERGRGNFPDRFSARQFPNYSSELNVNALLLGDSALYLCASSPSTNEQFFGPGTRLTVL.

CDR3 protein: CSARDLRYQETQYF. The CDR3 DNA reads as TGCAGTGCTAGAGATCTGAGGTACCAAGAGACCCAGTACTTC. The V gene is TRBV20-1, the J gene TRBJ2-5; D gene uncertain. This CDR3 contains 14 residues. CDR1 is DFQATT and CDR2 is SNEGSKA in the germline V gene (reference sequence). V lost 0 bases and J 0 bases, leaving 8 bases between the germline ends.